This T cell receptor beta chain stems from a study of blood T cell repertoires in COVID-19. As for the study in general: PBMCs, B-cell-depleted T cells, or T cells were the source of the cDNA or gDNA that made up the material.

This table comes from immunoSEQ multiplex PCR, and its TCRdb copy is limited to in-frame clones, with some not included. The sample includes roughly 71,000 clones, over 75% of them seen just once. V was pared by 0 bases and J by 3 bases, with 14 bases of the junction left unmatched. Germline V gene data show CDR1 as MNHEY and CDR2 as SMNVEV (reference sequence). This CDR3 has 19 residues. The sequence came from a man in his forties or fifties with acute or convalescent COVID-19. Material: peripheral blood. The chain joins TRBV27 to TRBJ2-5; 9 nucleotides agree with TRBD1. The CDR3 region has the DNA TGTGCCAGCAGTTTATCCTTCCCCCCCCGTTGGACAGGGGAAGAGACCCAGTACTTC. This gives the protein CASSLSFPPRWTGEETQYF.